The 22 T cell receptor beta chains given below trace back to one sample, sequenced in a study of response to subunit inactivated influenza vaccine. TCRdb passed the RT-PCR reads through MiXCR, listing each CDR3 protein once. The data contain about 520,000 distinct CDR3 sequences, about 25% of them seen just once; the ten biggest clones take up 1.5% to 2%. The material sequenced was CD4+ T cells sorted from PBMCs, taken more than 4 days after vaccination. Receptors originate from a man between 45 and 60 years old who received an inactivated influenza vaccine.

The CDR3 region has the DNA TGTGCCAGTAGTCGTGATGGCAGGGGGTTATACGAGCAGTACTTC. This sequence encodes CASSRDGRGLYEQYF. The chain has TRBV19 and TRBJ2-7, with 7 bases matching TRBD1. This CDR3 has 15 residues. J was trimmed by 4 bases and V by 5 bases; bases with no gene match: 11. Per the germline V gene, CDR1 is LNHDA and CDR2 is SQIVND (reference sequence).

The table lists this clonotype with a few counts. The chain has TRBV6-1 and TRBJ1-5; TRBD1 matches 8 bases. The CDR3 sequence is 15 residues long. Looked up from germline, CDR1 is MNHNS and CDR2 is SASEGT. V lost 7 bases and J lost 1; bases outside the gene matches: 6. CDR3 DNA: TGTGCCAGCACCGGACAGGGTCCCAGCAATCAGCCCCAGCATTTT. It yields the protein CASTGQGPSNQPQHF.

This clonotype was seen a handful of times. The genes are TRBV20-1 and TRBJ2-1; D unclear. V lost 3 bases to trimming and J lost 9 bases, with 12 bases between them. CDR1 and CDR2 from the germline V gene are DFQATT and SNEGSKA (reference sequence). CDR3 length: 12 residues. The CDR3 sequence: CSARLRMAEQFF. The CDR3 nucleotides are TGCAGTGCTAGGCTTCGGATGGCTGAGCAGTTCTTC.

This clonotype has a handful of counts. The chain has TRBV9 and TRBJ2-7; D gene ambiguous. This CDR3 has 14 residues. Trimming removed 0 bases from V and 8 bases from J, with 15 bases in between. Per the germline V gene, CDR1 is SGDLS and CDR2 is YYNGEE. CDR3 residues: CASSVGGSSLQQYF. The CDR3 DNA is TGTGCCAGCAGCGTAGGGGGATCAAGCCTACAGCAGTACTTC.

This clonotype was seen a few times. The rearrangement links TRBV7-9 to TRBJ2-5; 9 bases map to TRBD1. Germline CDR1 reads SEHNR; CDR2 reads FQNEAQ (reference sequence). V lost 3 bases, J lost 5 bases, and 4 bases stayed unmatched. The CDR3 covers 14 residues. The CDR3 here is CASSLHGQGETQYF. CDR3 DNA: TGTGCCAGCAGCTTGCATGGACAGGGGGAGACCCAGTACTTC.

This clonotype was observed a handful of times. The V call is TRBV27, the J call TRBJ2-4; 10 bases align to TRBD2. CDR1 is MNHEY and CDR2 is SMNVEV in the germline V gene (reference sequence). V dropped 5 bases and J dropped 5; count of bases not matched to a gene: 9. This CDR3 is 16 amino acids long. The CDR3 is CASSPISGGLQNIQYF. The CDR3 bases are TGTGCCAGCAGTCCCATTAGCGGGGGGTTGCAAAACATTCAGTACTTC.

The V call is TRBV4-3, the J call TRBJ1-2; 9 nucleotides align to TRBD1. The junction had 8 bases not matched to a gene; V was cut back by 4 bases and J by 8 bases. The CDR3 spans 14 residues. The germline gives CDR1 LGHNA, CDR2 YSLEER. The CDR3 nucleotides are TGCGCCAGCAGCCGTGGACAGGGGAGTGGCGGCTACACCTTC. Its protein is CASSRGQGSGGYTF.

This clonotype has only one observation. The chain has TRBV7-9 and TRBJ1-3; D unresolved. V was pared by 7 bases and J by 1 base, with 8 bases between. This CDR3 has 13 amino acids. Germline V CDR1 and CDR2: SEHNR, FQNEAQ (reference sequence). Here the CDR3 reads CASMAGSGNTIYF. The CDR3 DNA sequence: TGTGCCAGCATGGCGGGATCTGGAAACACCATATATTTT.

This clonotype was detected only a few times. The chain is built from TRBV29-1 and TRBJ2-1; 10 bases map to TRBD2. This CDR3 contains 15 residues. The V gene's germline CDR1 is SQVTM and CDR2 ANQGSEA. V dropped 7 bases and J dropped 8; count of bases not matched to a gene: 14. CDR3 coding DNA: TGCAGCGCCCGTGTGAGCGGGGGGGCCTGGGATGAGCAGTTCTTC. The encoded protein is CSARVSGGAWDEQFF.

This chain's CDR3 is CASSLAGRGSGYTF. The CDR3 nucleotides are TGCGCCAGCAGCTTGGCGGGGAGGGGAAGTGGCTACACCTTC. This chain joins TRBV5-1 and TRBJ1-2; weak D call: TRBD1 (5 bases). The CDR3 sequence is 14 residues long. V gave up 0 bases and J gave up 7 bases, with 13 bases separating them. CDR1 is SGHRS, CDR2 YFSETQ, per germline.

V usage is TRBV5-1 and J usage is TRBJ2-7; TRBD1 agrees at 12 bases. Germline V lookup: CDR1 SGHRS, CDR2 YFSETQ. Trimming took 2 bases from V and 5 from J; bases not matched to a gene: 5. CDR3 length: 15 residues. The CDR3 loop is CASSFKGQGANEQYF. The CDR3 coding sequence is TGCGCCAGCAGCTTTAAGGGACAGGGGGCAAACGAGCAGTACTTC.

The V call is TRBV10-3, the J call TRBJ2-5; the match to TRBD1 covers 8 bases. The CDR3 spans 12 residues. CDR1 is ENHRY and CDR2 is SYGVKD in the germline V gene. V lost 6 bases and J lost 3; bases outside the gene matches: 0. The CDR3 reads CAIRDREETQYF. CDR3 in DNA: TGTGCCATCAGGGACAGGGAAGAGACCCAGTACTTC.

This clonotype was seen a handful of times. The rearrangement uses TRBV18 and TRBJ2-3, with a weak D call TRBD2 (5 bases). CDR3 length: 16 amino acids. Trimming pared 2 bases from V and 1 base from J, leaving 13 bases between. Germline loops: CDR1 KGHSH, CDR2 LQKENI. This chain's CDR3 is CASSPERVLGTDTQYF. CDR3 bases: TGTGCCAGCTCACCAGAGAGGGTTTTGGGCACAGATACGCAGTATTTT.

This chain joins TRBV4-3 and TRBJ2-4; 10 positions match TRBD2. The CDR3 has 14 amino acids. The germline gives CDR1 LGHNA, CDR2 YSLEER. V lost 4 bases to trimming and J lost 5 bases; unmatched junction nucleotides: 2. The CDR3 nucleotides are TGCGCCAGCAGCCTCGGACTAGCGGAAAACATTCAGTACTTC. Its protein is CASSLGLAENIQYF.

The sample holds a few counts of this clonotype. The chain combines TRBV7-2 with TRBJ1-1; D may be TRBD1 (6 bases). The CDR3 extends over 15 amino acids. Trimming took off 3 bases at V and 1 base at J, with 12 bases between the two ends. Per germline, CDR1 SGHTA and CDR2 FQGNSA. The CDR3 here is CASSFLQGQNTEAFF. The CDR3 region has the DNA TGTGCCAGCAGCTTCCTACAGGGACAGAACACTGAAGCTTTCTTT.

This clonotype was observed a handful of times. The J gene is TRBJ2-7, the V gene TRBV12-3 or TRBV12-4, with no clear D. Trimming took off 5 bases at V and 0 bases at J, with 8 bases between the two ends. This CDR3 region has 13 residues. CDR3 nucleotide sequence: TGTGCCAGCAGTGCCAGGAGCTCCTACGAGCAGTACTTC. Its protein product is CASSARSSYEQYF.

Only a few counts were recorded for this clonotype. The chain uses TRBV5-1 and TRBJ2-2; no clear D. The V end was cut by 0 bases, the J end by 4 bases, with 10 bases between. Germline V gives CDR1 SGHRS, CDR2 YFSETQ. The CDR3 consists of 15 residues. CDR3 sequence (DNA): TGCGCCAGCAGCTTGGACCTAGGGCTCACCGGGGAGCTGTTTTTT. It is translated as CASSLDLGLTGELFF.

This clonotype was seen more than once but under ten times. The genes are TRBV20-1 and TRBJ2-7, with D perhaps being TRBD1 or TRBD2 (5 bases each). CDR1 is DFQATT, CDR2 SNEGSKA, per germline (reference sequence). This CDR3 has 13 amino acids. Trimming removed 1 base from V and 6 bases from J, with 13 bases in between. The CDR3 reads CSARAGPRGEQYF. CDR3 nucleotides: TGCAGTGCTAGAGCGGGACCGCGCGGCGAGCAGTACTTC.

This clonotype was observed a few times. The CDR3 bases are TGTGCCAGCAGTGCTTACAGGGGGTGGATCACTGAAGCTTTCTTT. This encodes CASSAYRGWITEAFF. V usage is TRBV6-1 and J usage is TRBJ1-1; TRBD1 aligns across 8 bases. This CDR3 spans 15 amino acids. Trimming removed 4 bases from V and 4 bases from J; junction bases left unmatched: 8. From germline, CDR1 is MNHNS and CDR2 SASEGT.

In regard to this clonotype: The junction does not match germline at one end; this may be a read error. This sequence joins TRBV9 and TRBJ2-2, with D hard to call. Germline CDR1 is SGDLS and CDR2 is YYNGEE. This CDR3 is built from 15 residues. Written as DNA, the CDR3 is TGTGCCAGCACCGTAGGAGCTGCGAACACCGGGGAGCTGTTTTTT. Residues: CASTVGAANTGELFF.

The chain carries TRBV7-2 and TRBJ2-7, with 8 nucleotides matching TRBD1. The CDR3 loop spans 15 amino acids. The ends lost 3 bases at V and 6 bases at J; junction bases unmatched: 10. Germline CDR1 and CDR2: SGHTA and FQGNSA. The CDR3 sequence: CASSFLGQVYSEQYF. DNA of the CDR3: TGTGCCAGCAGCTTTTTGGGACAGGTTTACTCCGAGCAGTACTTC.

This clonotype came up many times. This chain uses TRBV20-1 with TRBJ2-6; the D is unclear. CDR3 length: 11 residues. Trimming removed 3 bases from V and 4 bases from J, with 1 base in between. CDR1 is DFQATT and CDR2 is SNEGSKA in the germline V gene (reference sequence). The CDR3 reads CSASGANVLTF. In DNA, the CDR3 is TGCAGTGCTAGCGGGGCCAACGTCCTGACTTTC.